This T cell receptor (beta chain) was retrieved from a study of blood T cells in healthy people across ages. Study details: The capture of about one barcoded beta molecule per two T cells was achieved by template switching.

This clonotype was detected only once. Its specificity is not known. Primed by a sample-barcoded 5' primer and a J-beta primer mix, a second PCR proceeded for roughly 6 to 12 cycles. TCRdb ran MiXCR on the 5' RACE reads and lists one entry per CDR3 protein. The repertoire has around 1.5 million distinct CDR3 sequences, about 35% of them found once; the top ten carry approximately 11%. Germline V gene sequence: CDR1 LGHNA, CDR2 YNFKEQ. The CDR3 sequence is 15 residues long. V was clipped by 0 bases and J by 10 bases, with 16 bases between them. Study-level points and caveats: CMV status of donors was unknown, possibly confounding expanded clonotype changes.

This TCR came from a woman aged 25 to 39 in good health. The V gene is TRBV4-2, the J gene TRBJ2-1; a possible D gene is TRBD2 (5 bases). Material: blood. The CDR3 spells CASSQEWELFYEQFF. The CDR3 region has the DNA TGTGCCAGCAGCCAAGAGTGGGAGTTATTCTACGAGCAGTTCTTC.